Only a few counts were recorded for the clone carrying this T cell receptor (beta chain). No antigen is known for it. The use of a sample-barcoded 5' primer and a J-beta primer mix characterized a second PCR of 7 to 11 cycles. Each CDR3 protein gets one entry after TCRdb re-called the 5' RACE reads with MiXCR. The sample consists of some 1,500,000 distinct CDR3 sequences, approximately 42% of them appearing once. These data come from a study of blood T cells in healthy people across ages. Overall study results and limits: Diversity estimates from one million T cells were considered underestimates.

The germline gives CDR1 SGHTA, CDR2 FQGNSA. Trimming took 5 bases from V and 0 from J; bases not matched to a gene: 10. CDR3 size: 17 residues. Specimen: blood. The gene calls are TRBV7-2 and TRBJ2-1; TRBD2 aligns across 7 bases. This sequence was found in a woman younger than 35 in good health. The CDR3 here is CASSEVHRTSSYNEQFF. The CDR3 DNA is TGTGCCAGCAGCGAGGTCCACAGGACTAGCTCCTACAATGAGCAGTTCTTC. The full variable domain, completed using reference TRBV7-2 and TRBJ2-1, is GAGVSQSPSNKVTEKGKDVELRCDPISGHTALYWYRQSLGQGLEFLIYFQGNSAPDKSGLPSDRFSAERTGGSVSTLTIQRTQQEDSAVYLCASSEVHRTSSYNEQFFGPGTRLTVL.